Following are 22 T cell receptor beta chains from one sample sequenced in a study of blood T cells in healthy people across ages. The authors ran a second PCR of roughly 6 to 12 cycles using a sample-barcoded 5' primer and a J-beta primer mix. TCRdb re-analysed the 5' RACE reads in MiXCR, keeping a single row per CDR3 protein. The sample records about 760,000 distinct CDR3 sequences, more than 55% being singletons. The sequencing sample was made of blood. All receptors come from a man in his forties in good health.

V is TRBV29-1 and J is TRBJ2-7; 7 nucleotides line up with TRBD2. J gave up 1 base and V 4 bases, and 10 bases lay outside the gene matches. Germline V gives CDR1 SQVTM, CDR2 ANQGSEA. The CDR3 has 15 residues. CDR3 sequence: CSVVRSGTPSYEQYF. In DNA, the CDR3 is TGCAGCGTTGTCCGCAGCGGGACCCCTTCCTACGAGCAGTACTTC.

This clonotype was detected only a few times. The junction departs from germline at one end; a sequencing error may be responsible. This sequence joins TRBV7-9 and TRBJ1-2, with 8 positions matching TRBD1. The V gene's germline CDR1 is SEHNR and CDR2 FQNEAQ (reference sequence). CDR3 length: 13 amino acids. As DNA, the CDR3 is TGTGCCAGCACGACAGGGGACCTTGGTGGCTACACCTTT. It encodes CASTTGDLGGYTF.

The CDR3 nucleotides read TGCGCCAGCAGCCAAACCCCAGAGAGGAGGAATGAGCAGTTCTTC. Translating it yields CASSQTPERRNEQFF. This chain connects TRBV4-1 to TRBJ2-1; tentative D call: TRBD2 (5 bases). The ends were cut back, 2 bases at V and 7 bases at J, with 15 bases in the middle. The germline V gene encodes CDR1 MGHRA and CDR2 YSYEKL. The CDR3 is made up of 15 amino acids.

V is TRBV3-1 and J is TRBJ1-2, with 7 bases lining up with TRBD1. Germline CDR1 LGHDT, CDR2 YNNKEL (reference sequence). After removal of 0 bases from V and 2 bases from J, the junction contained 6 bases not matched to a gene. The CDR3 runs 16 residues. The CDR3 protein is CASSQDGLGGNYGYTF. The DNA for the CDR3 is TGTGCCAGCAGCCAAGATGGTCTAGGGGGCAACTATGGCTACACCTTC.

The chain links TRBV14 to TRBJ1-1; D is undetermined. CDR3 length equals 14 residues. The germline gives CDR1 SGHDN, CDR2 FVKESK. V dropped 0 bases and J dropped 0 bases, with 5 bases sitting between them. CDR3 bases: TGTGCCAGCAGCCAAGATAGGCTGAACACTGAAGCTTTCTTT. Translating it yields CASSQDRLNTEAFF.

This chain links TRBV7-9 with TRBJ2-1; D is ambiguous. The J call may be mistaken, given a closer DNA end match to TRBJ2-7. Germline V lookup: CDR1 SEHNR, CDR2 FQNEAQ (reference sequence). This CDR3 comprises 14 residues. The CDR3 is CASSFSERYNEQYF. The CDR3 coding sequence is TGTGCCAGCAGCTTCTCAGAAAGATACAATGAGCAGTACTTC.

The gene calls are TRBV24-1 and TRBJ2-2, with D hard to call. Germline-derived CDR1 and CDR2 are KGHDR and SFDVKD. V was trimmed by 0 bases and J by 1 base, leaving 5 bases between them. The CDR3 extends over 15 amino acids. The CDR3 bases are TGTGCCACCAGTGATTTGACAAAGAACACCGGGGAGCTGTTTTTT. Translated: CATSDLTKNTGELFF.

The sample holds one count of this clonotype. The chain is built from TRBV20-1 and TRBJ2-2; 7 bases line up with TRBD2. V lost 3 bases, J lost 5 bases, and 15 bases stayed unmatched. Germline assignment: CDR1 DFQATT and CDR2 SNEGSKA (reference sequence). This CDR3 is 17 amino acids long. The CDR3 protein is CSARDSGAGSETGELFF. DNA of the CDR3: TGCAGTGCTAGGGACTCTGGAGCGGGAAGTGAAACCGGGGAGCTGTTTTTT.

This clonotype was seen ten or more times. The chain joins TRBV3-1 to TRBJ2-5; D unresolved. The CDR3 contains 12 residues. V was pared by 6 bases and J by 5 bases, with 10 bases between. From germline, CDR1 is LGHDT and CDR2 YNNKEL (reference sequence). CDR3 region: CASSPIGETQYF. The CDR3 coding sequence is TGTGCCAGCAGTCCGATTGGGGAGACCCAGTACTTC.

The V and J genes are TRBV4-3 and TRBJ2-7; no firm D call. Germline loops: CDR1 LGHNA, CDR2 YSLEER. The V gene lost 0 bases and the J gene lost 7 bases, with 13 bases spanning the gap. The CDR3 is made up of 14 amino acids. In DNA, the CDR3 is TGCGCCAGCAGCCAAGAATTATCCCCCGGGGAGCAGTACTTC. Protein sequence: CASSQELSPGEQYF.

This rearrangement joins TRBV24-1 to TRBJ1-2; 8 nucleotides align to TRBD1. Germline V lookup: CDR1 KGHDR, CDR2 SFDVKD. The CDR3 is 15 residues long. V gave up 5 bases and J gave up 3 bases; unmatched junction bases: 7. The CDR3 region is CATSGIRGLYYGYTF. The CDR3 nucleotides are TGTGCCACCAGTGGGATCAGGGGGCTTTACTATGGCTACACCTTC.

The chain uses TRBV6-5 and TRBJ2-1; no clear D. V shed 2 bases and J shed 4 bases, with 12 bases lying between them. Germline values: CDR1 MNHEY, CDR2 SVGAGI. The CDR3 sequence is 15 residues long. The DNA of the CDR3 is TGTGCCAGCAGTTACGCCGACGCAAGGTACAATGAGCAGTTCTTC. Translated: CASSYADARYNEQFF.

This chain links TRBV7-6 with TRBJ2-5; D possibly corresponds to TRBD2 (6 bases). Germline V gene sequence: CDR1 SGHVS, CDR2 FNYEAQ. The CDR3 contains 13 residues. V shed 5 bases and J shed 5 bases, with 12 bases lying between them. The CDR3: CASSTTRHETQYF. DNA of the CDR3: TGTGCCAGCAGCACGACTAGACACGAGACCCAGTACTTC.

V and J are TRBV28 and TRBJ2-5; 9 bases are shared with TRBD1. The V gene's germline CDR1 is MDHEN and CDR2 SYDVKM. CDR3 length equals 15 residues. Trimming took 6 bases from V and 4 from J; bases not matched to a gene: 9. The CDR3 is CASSQTGTGTETQYF. The CDR3 DNA is TGTGCCAGCAGCCAGACCGGGACAGGGACAGAGACCCAGTACTTC.

The chain has TRBV6-6 and TRBJ2-4; maybe TRBD1 (7 bases). There are 17 residues in the CDR3. In germline, CDR1 is MNHNY, CDR2 SVGAGI (reference sequence). Trimming cost V 0 bases and J 7 bases, with 19 bases left between them. The CDR3 protein is CASSYSERGQAGNIQYF. Here the CDR3 DNA reads TGTGCCAGCAGTTACTCAGAAAGAGGACAGGCGGGGAACATTCAGTACTTC.

The chain recombines TRBV28 with TRBJ2-1; 11 bases align to TRBD2. Germline CDR1 reads MDHEN; CDR2 reads SYDVKM. The trim removed 5 bases at V and 12 bases at J, leaving 9 bases unmatched. The CDR3 has 14 residues. DNA for the CDR3: TGTGCCAGCAGTGTCTCCATAGCGGGAGGGGGGCAGTTCTTC. The encoded protein is CASSVSIAGGGQFF.

The chain recombines TRBV29-1 with TRBJ1-2, with 9 bases that match TRBD1. V gave up 4 bases and J gave up 5 bases; unmatched junction bases: 5. The CDR3 is 13 residues long. Germline V gene sequence: CDR1 SQVTM, CDR2 ANQGSEA. CDR3 loop: CSVVQTGGYGYTF. The CDR3 DNA reads as TGCAGCGTTGTACAGACAGGGGGGTATGGCTACACCTTC.

V and J are TRBV7-8 and TRBJ1-2; 7 bases map to TRBD1. Losses at the gene ends were 2 bases for V and 4 bases for J; bases not matched to a gene: 10. The CDR3 length is 16 residues. Germline V gives CDR1 SGHVS, CDR2 FQNEAQ. The CDR3 reads CASSLSSTGKFYGYTF. In DNA form, the CDR3 reads TGTGCCAGCAGCTTATCTTCGACAGGGAAGTTCTATGGCTACACCTTC.

This clonotype was observed a few times. The V gene is TRBV29-1, the J gene TRBJ1-2, with TRBD1 matching 7 bases. The CDR3 is made up of 14 amino acids. With V trimmed by 7 bases and J by 5 bases, 13 bases remained unmatched. Germline CDR1 reads SQVTM; CDR2 reads ANQGSEA. The CDR3 bases are TGCAGCGCTGTGGAGACAGGGTCGGTATATGGCTACACCTTC. It encodes CSAVETGSVYGYTF.

The table lists this clonotype with a count of one. The V call is TRBV7-2, the J call TRBJ1-5; D is possibly TRBD1 (6 bases). The germline gives CDR1 SGHTA, CDR2 FQGNSA. The CDR3 runs to 14 residues. V was clipped by 1 base and J by 5 bases, with 9 bases between them. The CDR3 bases are TGTGCCAGCAGCTTAGTACAGGGCGATCAGCCCCAGCATTTT. Residues: CASSLVQGDQPQHF. Filled out from reference TRBV7-2 and TRBJ1-5, the complete variable domain reads GAGVSQSPSNKVTEKGKDVELRCDPISGHTALYWYRQSLGQGLEFLIYFQGNSAPDKSGLPSDRFSAERTGGSVSTLTIQRTQQEDSAVYLCASSLVQGDQPQHFGDGTRLSIL.

The V and J genes are TRBV2 and TRBJ2-3; 10 nucleotides align to TRBD2. The CDR3 has 16 amino acids. V was pared by 6 bases and J by 0 bases, with 6 bases of the junction left unmatched. Germline V gene lookup returns CDR1 SNHLY and CDR2 FYNNEI. The CDR3 sequence is CASRVLAGASTDTQYF. DNA for the CDR3: TGTGCCAGCAGGGTGCTAGCGGGAGCTAGCACAGATACGCAGTATTTT.

As for this clonotype: This sequence may be a read error, since a much larger clone differs from it by one base. The chain carries TRBV6-1 and TRBJ2-1; D is unclear. This CDR3 comprises 12 residues. Germline V gene lookup returns CDR1 MNHNS and CDR2 SASEGT. The V gene lost 5 bases and the J gene lost 11 bases, with 13 bases spanning the gap. The CDR3 region is CASSNRPYKQFF. DNA of the CDR3: TGTGCCAGCAGTAACCGGCCCTATAAGCAGTTCTTC.